Listed here is a single T cell receptor (beta chain). This sample was included in a study of blood T cell repertoires in COVID-19. Study background: Acute-phase and convalescent COVID-19 samples originated in the United States, Italy and Spain. The cDNA or gDNA used as material had been derived from T cells, B-cell-depleted T cells, or PBMCs.

Assay used: immunoSEQ multiplex PCR; TCRdb lists only in-frame clones, some missing. This sample yields over 65,000 clones, of which around nine tenths are seen a single time; approximately 4.3% belongs to the top ten. The ends lost 8 bases at V and 2 bases at J; junction bases unmatched: 3. The CDR3 is made up of 12 amino acids. Germline V CDR1 and CDR2: SGHTA, FQGNSA. The sample taken for sequencing was peripheral blood. The V call is TRBV7-2, the J call TRBJ2-7; 7 bases are a match to TRBD1. The clonotype comes from a man aged 50-60 years with active COVID-19. The CDR3 region is CASVQGAYEQYF. The CDR3 nucleotides are TGTGCCAGCGTTCAGGGGGCCTACGAGCAGTACTTC.